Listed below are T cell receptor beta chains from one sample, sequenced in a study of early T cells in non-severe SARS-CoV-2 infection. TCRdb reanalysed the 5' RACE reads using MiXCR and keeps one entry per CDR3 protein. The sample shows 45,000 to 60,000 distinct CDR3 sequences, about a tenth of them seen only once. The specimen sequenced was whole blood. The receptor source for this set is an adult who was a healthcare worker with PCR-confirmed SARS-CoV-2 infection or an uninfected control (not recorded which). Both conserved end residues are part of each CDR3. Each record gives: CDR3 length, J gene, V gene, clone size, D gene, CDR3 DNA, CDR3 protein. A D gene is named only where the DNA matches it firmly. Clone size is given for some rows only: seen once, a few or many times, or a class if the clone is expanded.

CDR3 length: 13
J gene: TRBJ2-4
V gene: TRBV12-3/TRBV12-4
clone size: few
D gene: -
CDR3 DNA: TGTGCCAGCAGCCATGGGGCCAAAAACATTCAGTACTTC
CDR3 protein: CASSHGAKNIQYF

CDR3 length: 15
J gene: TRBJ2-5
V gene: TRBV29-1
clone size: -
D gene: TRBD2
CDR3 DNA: TGCAGCGTTGAATCCAGCGGGGGGGCCCCAGAGACCCAGTACTTC
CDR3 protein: CSVESSGGAPETQYF

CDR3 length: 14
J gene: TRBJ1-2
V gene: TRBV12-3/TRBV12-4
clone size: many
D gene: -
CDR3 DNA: TGTGCCAGCAGTTATTTGCTGGGAGTCCAGGGCTACACCTTC
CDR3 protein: CASSYLLGVQGYTF

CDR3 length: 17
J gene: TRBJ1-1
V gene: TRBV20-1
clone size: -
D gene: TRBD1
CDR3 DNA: TGCAGTGCTAGAGGCGCGGGACAGGGAGTCGTGAACACTGAAGCTTTCTTT
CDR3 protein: CSARGAGQGVVNTEAFF

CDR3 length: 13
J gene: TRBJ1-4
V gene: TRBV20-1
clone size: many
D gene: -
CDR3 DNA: TGCAGTGCTAGAGAAGGAGGCAATGAAAAACTGTTTTTT
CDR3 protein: CSAREGGNEKLFF

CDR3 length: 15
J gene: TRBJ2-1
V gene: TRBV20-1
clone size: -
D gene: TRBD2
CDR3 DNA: TGCAGTGCTAGAGATGTCCGGGGGGGCTACAATGAGCAGTTCTTC
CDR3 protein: CSARDVRGGYNEQFF

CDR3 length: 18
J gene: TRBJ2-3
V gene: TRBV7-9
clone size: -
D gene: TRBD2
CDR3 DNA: TGTGCCAGCAGCTTGGGACTAGCGGGGAGCGAGAGCACAGATACGCAGTATTTT
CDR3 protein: CASSLGLAGSESTDTQYF

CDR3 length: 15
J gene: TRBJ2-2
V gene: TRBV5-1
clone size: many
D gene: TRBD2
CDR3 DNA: TGCGCCAGCAGCTTGACTAGCGGCCGCACCGGGGAGCTGTTTTTT
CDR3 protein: CASSLTSGRTGELFF

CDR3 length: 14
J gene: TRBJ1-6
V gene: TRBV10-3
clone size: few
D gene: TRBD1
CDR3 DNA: TGTGCCATCAGTGAGTTGGGACAGGATTCACCCCTCCACTTT
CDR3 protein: CAISELGQDSPLHF

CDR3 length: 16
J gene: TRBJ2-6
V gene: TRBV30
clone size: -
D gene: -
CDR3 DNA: TGTGCCTGGAGTAGTATAGGGCGTTCTGGGGCCAACGTCCTGACTTTC
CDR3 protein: CAWSSIGRSGANVLTF

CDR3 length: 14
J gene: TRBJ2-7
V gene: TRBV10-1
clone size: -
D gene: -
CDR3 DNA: TGCGCCAGCAGTGGGGGGACCTTCCCCTACGAGCAGTACTTC
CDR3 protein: CASSGGTFPYEQYF

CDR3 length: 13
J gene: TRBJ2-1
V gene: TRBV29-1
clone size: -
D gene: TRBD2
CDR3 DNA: TGCAGCGTGAGGATGGTAGCGGGGGATCGGCAGTTCTTC
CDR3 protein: CSVRMVAGDRQFF

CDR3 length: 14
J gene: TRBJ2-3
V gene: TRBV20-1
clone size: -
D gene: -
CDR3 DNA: TGCAGTGCTAGAGATACGGGCCCCCCGGATACGCAGTATTTT
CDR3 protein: CSARDTGPPDTQYF

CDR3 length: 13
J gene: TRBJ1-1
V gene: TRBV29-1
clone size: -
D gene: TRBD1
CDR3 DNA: TGCAGCGTGAAAGGGACAGAGAACACTAAAGCTTTCTTT
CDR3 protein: CSVKGTENTKAFF

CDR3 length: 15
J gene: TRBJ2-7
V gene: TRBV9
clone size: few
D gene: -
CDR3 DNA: TGTGCCAGCAGTCCCCCAGGGGCGAGGGAATACGAGCAGTACTTC
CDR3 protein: CASSPPGAREYEQYF

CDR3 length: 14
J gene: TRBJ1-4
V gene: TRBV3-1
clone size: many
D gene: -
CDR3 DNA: TGTGCCAGCAGCCAGAGGGAGACTAATGAAAAACTGTTTTTT
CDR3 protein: CASSQRETNEKLFF

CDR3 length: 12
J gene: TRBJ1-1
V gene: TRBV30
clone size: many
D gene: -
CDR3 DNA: TGTGCCTGCCTTTCCACGACGGTTGAAGCTTTCTTT
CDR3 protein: CACLSTTVEAFF

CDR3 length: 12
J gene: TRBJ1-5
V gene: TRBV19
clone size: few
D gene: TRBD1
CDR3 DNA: TGTGCCAGTAGTATTGGCCCCGGGACAGAGCATTTT
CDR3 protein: CASSIGPGTEHF

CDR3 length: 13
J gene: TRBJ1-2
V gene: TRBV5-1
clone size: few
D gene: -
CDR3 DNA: TGCGCCAGCAGCTTGGAGGGAAGCCGTGGCTACACCTTC
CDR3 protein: CASSLEGSRGYTF

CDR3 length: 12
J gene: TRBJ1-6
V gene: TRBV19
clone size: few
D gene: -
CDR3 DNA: TGTGCCAGTAGCACCGGCAGTTCACCCCTCCACTTT
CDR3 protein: CASSTGSSPLHF

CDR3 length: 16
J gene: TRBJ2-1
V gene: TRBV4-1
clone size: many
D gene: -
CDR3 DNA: TGCGCCAGCAGCCAAGATGGCCGACTCCCCGGCAATGAGCAGTTCTTC
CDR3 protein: CASSQDGRLPGNEQFF

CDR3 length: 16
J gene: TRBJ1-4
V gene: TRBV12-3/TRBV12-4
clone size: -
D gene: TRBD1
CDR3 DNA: TGTGCCAGCAGGTTGGCTGCGGGGACAGGTCAGGAAAAACTGTTTTTT
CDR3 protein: CASRLAAGTGQEKLFF

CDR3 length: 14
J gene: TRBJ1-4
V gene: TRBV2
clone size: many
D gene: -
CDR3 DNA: TGTGCCATTCGAGGGGTGGGTCCCTCCGAAAAACTGTTTTTT
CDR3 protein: CAIRGVGPSEKLFF